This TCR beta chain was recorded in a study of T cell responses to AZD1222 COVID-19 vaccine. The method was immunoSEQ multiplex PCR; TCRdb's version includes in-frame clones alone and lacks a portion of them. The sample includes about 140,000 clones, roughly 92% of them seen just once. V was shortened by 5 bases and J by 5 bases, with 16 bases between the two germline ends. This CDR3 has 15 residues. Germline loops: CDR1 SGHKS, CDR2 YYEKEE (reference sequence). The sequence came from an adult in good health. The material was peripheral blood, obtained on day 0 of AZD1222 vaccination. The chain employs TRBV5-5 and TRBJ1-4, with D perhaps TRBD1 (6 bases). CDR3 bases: TGTGCCAGCAGTAATGCAGGGGCTGTGAATGAAAAACTGTTTTTT. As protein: CASSNAGAVNEKLFF.